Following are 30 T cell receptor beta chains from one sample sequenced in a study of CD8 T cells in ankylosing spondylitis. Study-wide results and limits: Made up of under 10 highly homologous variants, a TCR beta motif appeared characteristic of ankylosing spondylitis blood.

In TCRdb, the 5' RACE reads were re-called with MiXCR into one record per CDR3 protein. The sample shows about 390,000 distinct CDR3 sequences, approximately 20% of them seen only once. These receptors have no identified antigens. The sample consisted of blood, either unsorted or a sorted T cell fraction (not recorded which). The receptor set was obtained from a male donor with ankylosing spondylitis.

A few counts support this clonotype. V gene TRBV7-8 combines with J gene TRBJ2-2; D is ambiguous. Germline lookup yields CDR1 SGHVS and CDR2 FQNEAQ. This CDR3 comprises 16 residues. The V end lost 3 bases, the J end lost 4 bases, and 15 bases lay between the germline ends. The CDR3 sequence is CASSFLGYATTGELFF. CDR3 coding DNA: TGTGCCAGCAGCTTTTTGGGTTACGCGACCACCGGGGAGCTGTTTTTT.

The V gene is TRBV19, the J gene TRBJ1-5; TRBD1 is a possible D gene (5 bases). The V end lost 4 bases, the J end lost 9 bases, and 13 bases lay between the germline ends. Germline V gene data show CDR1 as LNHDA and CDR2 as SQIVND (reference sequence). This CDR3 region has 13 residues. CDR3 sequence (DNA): TGTGCCAGTAGTAGTACTCGGGGGGGGCCCCAGCATTTT. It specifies CASSSTRGGPQHF.

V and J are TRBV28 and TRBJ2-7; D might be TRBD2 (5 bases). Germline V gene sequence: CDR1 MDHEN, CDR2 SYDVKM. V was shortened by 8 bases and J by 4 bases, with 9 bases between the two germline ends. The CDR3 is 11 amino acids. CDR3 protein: CASLEGYEQYF. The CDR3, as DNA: TGTGCCAGCTTAGAGGGTTACGAGCAGTACTTC.

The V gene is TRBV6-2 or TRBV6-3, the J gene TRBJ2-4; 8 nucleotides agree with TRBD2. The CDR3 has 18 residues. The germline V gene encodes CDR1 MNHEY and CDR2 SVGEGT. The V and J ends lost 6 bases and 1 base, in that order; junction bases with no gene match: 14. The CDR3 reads CASSFGLAGRMAKNIQYF. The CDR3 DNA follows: TGTGCCAGCAGCTTCGGTCTAGCGGGTCGGATGGCCAAAAACATTCAGTACTTC.

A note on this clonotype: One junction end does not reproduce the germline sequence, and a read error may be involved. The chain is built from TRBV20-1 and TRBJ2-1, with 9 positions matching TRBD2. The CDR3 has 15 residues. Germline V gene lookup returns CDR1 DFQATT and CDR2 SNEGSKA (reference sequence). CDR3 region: CSAPRPTSGYNGQFF. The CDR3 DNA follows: TGCAGTGCCCCCCGACCGACTAGCGGCTACAATGGGCAGTTCTTC.

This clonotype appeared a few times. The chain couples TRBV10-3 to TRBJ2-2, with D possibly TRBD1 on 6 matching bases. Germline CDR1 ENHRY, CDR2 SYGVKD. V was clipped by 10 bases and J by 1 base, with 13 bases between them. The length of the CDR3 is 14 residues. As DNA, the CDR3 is TGTGCCAGCGCTCCGGGACAGAACACCGGGGAGCTGTTTTTT. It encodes CASAPGQNTGELFF.

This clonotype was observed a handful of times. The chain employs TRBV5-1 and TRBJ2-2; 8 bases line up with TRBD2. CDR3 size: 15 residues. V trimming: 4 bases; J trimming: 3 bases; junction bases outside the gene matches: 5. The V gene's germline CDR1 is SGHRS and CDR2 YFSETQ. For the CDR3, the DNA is TGCGCCAGCAGCCCGGGGACTAGGCACACCGGGGAGCTGTTTTTT. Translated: CASSPGTRHTGELFF.

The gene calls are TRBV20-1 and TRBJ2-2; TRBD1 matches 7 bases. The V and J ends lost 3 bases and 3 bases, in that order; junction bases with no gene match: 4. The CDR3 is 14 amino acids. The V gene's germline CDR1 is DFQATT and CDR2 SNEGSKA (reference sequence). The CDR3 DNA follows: TGCAGTGCTAGCTCGGGACAGTACACCGGGGAGCTGTTTTTT. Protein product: CSASSGQYTGELFF.

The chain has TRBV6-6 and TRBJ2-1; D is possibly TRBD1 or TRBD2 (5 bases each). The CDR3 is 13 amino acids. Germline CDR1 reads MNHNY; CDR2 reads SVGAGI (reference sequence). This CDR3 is CAHSGTEEGEQFF. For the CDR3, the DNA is TGTGCTCACTCAGGGACCGAAGAGGGTGAGCAGTTCTTC.

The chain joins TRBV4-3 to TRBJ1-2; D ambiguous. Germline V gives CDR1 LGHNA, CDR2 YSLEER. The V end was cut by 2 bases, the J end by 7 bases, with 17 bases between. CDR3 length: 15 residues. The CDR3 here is CASSQSPDAGFGYTF. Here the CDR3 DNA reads TGCGCCAGCAGCCAAAGCCCTGACGCGGGTTTTGGCTACACCTTC.

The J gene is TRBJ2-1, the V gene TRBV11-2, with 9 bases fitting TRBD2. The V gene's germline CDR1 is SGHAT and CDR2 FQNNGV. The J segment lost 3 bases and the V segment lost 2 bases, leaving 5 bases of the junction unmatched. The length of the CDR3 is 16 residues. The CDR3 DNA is TGTGCCAGCAGCTTACCCATAGCGGGAGTCTACAATGAGCAGTTCTTC. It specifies CASSLPIAGVYNEQFF.

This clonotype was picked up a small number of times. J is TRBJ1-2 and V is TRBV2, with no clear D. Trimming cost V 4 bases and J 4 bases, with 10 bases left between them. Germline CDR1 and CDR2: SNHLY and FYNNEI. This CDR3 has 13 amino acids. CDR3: CASSAQRTYGYTF. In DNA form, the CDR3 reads TGTGCCAGCAGTGCACAGAGAACCTATGGCTACACCTTC.

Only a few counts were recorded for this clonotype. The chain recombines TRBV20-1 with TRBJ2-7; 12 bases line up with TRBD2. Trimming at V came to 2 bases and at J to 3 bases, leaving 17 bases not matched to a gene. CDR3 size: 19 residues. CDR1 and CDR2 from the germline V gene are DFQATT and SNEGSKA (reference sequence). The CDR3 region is CSARRPGTSGPIARYEQYF. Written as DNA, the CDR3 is TGCAGTGCTAGACGTCCCGGGACTAGCGGGCCTATTGCTCGCTACGAGCAGTACTTC.

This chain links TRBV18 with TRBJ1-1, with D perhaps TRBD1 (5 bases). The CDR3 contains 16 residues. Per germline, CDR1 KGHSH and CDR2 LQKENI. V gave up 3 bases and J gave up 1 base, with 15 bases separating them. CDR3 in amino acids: CASSPARGQGNTEAFF. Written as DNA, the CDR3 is TGTGCCAGCTCACCTGCCCGGGGCCAGGGGAACACTGAAGCTTTCTTT.

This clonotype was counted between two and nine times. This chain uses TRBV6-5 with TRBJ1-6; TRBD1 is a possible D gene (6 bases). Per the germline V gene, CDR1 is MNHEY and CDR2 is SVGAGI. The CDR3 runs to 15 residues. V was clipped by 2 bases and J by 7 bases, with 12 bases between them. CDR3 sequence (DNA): TGTGCCAGCAGTTACGCGTCAGGGGAAAATTCACCCCTCCACTTT. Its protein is CASSYASGENSPLHF.

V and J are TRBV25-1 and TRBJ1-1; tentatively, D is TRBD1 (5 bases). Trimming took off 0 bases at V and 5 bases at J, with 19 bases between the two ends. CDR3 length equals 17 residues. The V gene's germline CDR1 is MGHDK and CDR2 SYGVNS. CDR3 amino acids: CASSEYSRVVGPTEAFF. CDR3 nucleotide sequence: TGTGCCAGCAGTGAATATTCCAGGGTCGTGGGGCCAACTGAAGCTTTCTTT.

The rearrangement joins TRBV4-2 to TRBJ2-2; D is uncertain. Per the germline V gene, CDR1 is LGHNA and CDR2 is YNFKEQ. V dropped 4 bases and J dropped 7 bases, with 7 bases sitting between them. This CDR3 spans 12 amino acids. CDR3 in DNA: TGTGCCAGCAGCCCGTTCGACGGGGAGCTGTTTTTT. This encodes CASSPFDGELFF.

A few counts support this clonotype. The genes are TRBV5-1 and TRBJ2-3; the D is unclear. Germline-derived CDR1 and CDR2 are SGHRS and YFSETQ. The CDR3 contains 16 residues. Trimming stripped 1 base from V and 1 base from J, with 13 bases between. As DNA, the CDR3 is TGCGCCAGCAGCTTGATCGTGGCAGCTCGCACAGATACGCAGTATTTT. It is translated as CASSLIVAARTDTQYF.

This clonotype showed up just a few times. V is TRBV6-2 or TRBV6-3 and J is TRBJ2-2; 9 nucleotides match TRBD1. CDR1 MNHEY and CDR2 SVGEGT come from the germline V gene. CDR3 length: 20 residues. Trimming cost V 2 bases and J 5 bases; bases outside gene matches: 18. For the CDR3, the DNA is TGTGCCAGCAGTTACCGAGAGACCGGGACAGGGTCGAGTTGGACCGGGGAGCTGTTTTTT. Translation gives CASSYRETGTGSSWTGELFF.

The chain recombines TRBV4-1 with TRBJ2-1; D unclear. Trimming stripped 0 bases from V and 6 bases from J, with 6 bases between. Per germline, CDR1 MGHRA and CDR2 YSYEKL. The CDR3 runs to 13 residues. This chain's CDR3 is CASSQDPFNEQFF. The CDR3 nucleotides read TGCGCCAGCAGCCAAGACCCCTTCAATGAGCAGTTCTTC.

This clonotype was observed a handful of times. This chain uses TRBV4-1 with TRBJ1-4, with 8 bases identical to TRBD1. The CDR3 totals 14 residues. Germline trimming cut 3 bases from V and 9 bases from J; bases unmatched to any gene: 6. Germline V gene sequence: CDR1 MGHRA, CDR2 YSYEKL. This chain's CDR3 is CASSQPGQAQKLFF. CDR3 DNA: TGCGCCAGCAGCCAGCCGGGACAGGCCCAAAAACTGTTTTTT.

In DNA form, the CDR3 reads TGTGCCAGCAGTTTAGCGAGGGCAGGGCAAGCTTTCTTT. As protein: CASSLARAGQAFF. This chain uses TRBV12-3 or TRBV12-4 with TRBJ1-1; tentatively, D is TRBD1 (5 bases). V gave up 0 bases and J gave up 9 bases, with 11 bases separating them. The CDR3 has 13 amino acids.

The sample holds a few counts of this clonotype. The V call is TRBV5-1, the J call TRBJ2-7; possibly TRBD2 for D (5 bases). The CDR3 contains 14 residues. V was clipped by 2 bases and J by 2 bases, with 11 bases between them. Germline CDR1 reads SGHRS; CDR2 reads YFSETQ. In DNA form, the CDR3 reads TGCGCCAGCAGCTTAGACTACAACACCTACGAGCAGTACTTC. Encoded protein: CASSLDYNTYEQYF.

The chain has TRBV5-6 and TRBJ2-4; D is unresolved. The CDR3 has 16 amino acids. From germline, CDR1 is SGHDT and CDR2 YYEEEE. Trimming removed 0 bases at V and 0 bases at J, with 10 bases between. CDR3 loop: CASSLVAELAKNIQYF. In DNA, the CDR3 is TGTGCCAGCAGCTTGGTGGCAGAGCTAGCCAAAAACATTCAGTACTTC.

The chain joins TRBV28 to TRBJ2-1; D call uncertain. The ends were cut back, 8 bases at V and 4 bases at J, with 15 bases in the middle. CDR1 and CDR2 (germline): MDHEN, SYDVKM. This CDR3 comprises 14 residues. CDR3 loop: CASYPMGGYNEQFF. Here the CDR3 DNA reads TGTGCCAGCTACCCCATGGGCGGTTACAATGAGCAGTTCTTC.

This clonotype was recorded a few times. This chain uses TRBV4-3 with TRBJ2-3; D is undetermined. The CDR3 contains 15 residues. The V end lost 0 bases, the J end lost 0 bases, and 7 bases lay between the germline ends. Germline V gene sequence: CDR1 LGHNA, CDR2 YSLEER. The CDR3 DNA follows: TGCGCCAGCAGCCAAGACCCCGCTAGCACAGATACGCAGTATTTT. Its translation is CASSQDPASTDTQYF.

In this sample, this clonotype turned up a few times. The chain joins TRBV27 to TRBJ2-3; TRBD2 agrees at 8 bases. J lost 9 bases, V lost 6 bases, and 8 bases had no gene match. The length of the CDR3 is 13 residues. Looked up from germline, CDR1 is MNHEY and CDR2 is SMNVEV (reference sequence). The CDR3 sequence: CASSPGGGLTQYF. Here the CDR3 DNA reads TGTGCCAGCAGCCCCGGGGGGGGGCTCACGCAGTATTTT.

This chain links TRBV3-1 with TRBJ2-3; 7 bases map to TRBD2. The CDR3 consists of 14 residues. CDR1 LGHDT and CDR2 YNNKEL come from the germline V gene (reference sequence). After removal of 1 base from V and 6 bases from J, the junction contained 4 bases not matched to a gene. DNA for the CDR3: TGTGCCAGCAGCCAAGCGGGAGGTCAGGATACGCAGTATTTT. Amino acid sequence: CASSQAGGQDTQYF.

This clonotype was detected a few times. CDR3 coding DNA: TGCGCCAGCAGCCCCCCCCGCGGGAGCGATGAGCAGTTCTTC. Translated: CASSPPRGSDEQFF. The V and J genes are TRBV5-1 and TRBJ2-1, with TRBD2 matching over 7 bases. Unmatched junction bases numbered 9, after V lost 4 bases and J lost 8 bases. There are 14 residues in the CDR3. Germline V CDR1 and CDR2: SGHRS, YFSETQ. The whole variable domain, remainder taken from reference TRBV5-1 and TRBJ2-1, is KAGVTQTPRYLIKTRGQQVTLSCSPISGHRSVSWYQQTPGQGLQFLFEYFSETQRNKGNFPGRFSGRQFSNSRSEMNVSTLELGDSALYLCASSPPRGSDEQFFGPGTRLTVL.

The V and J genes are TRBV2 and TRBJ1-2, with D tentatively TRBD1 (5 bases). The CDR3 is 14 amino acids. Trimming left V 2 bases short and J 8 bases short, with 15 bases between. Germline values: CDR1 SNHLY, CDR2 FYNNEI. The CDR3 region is CASSESGPGVGYTF. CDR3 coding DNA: TGTGCCAGCAGTGAATCGGGCCCGGGGGTCGGCTACACCTTC.